This is a list of T cell receptor beta chains from one sample in a study of PD-1 blockade in classical Hodgkin lymphoma. Produced via immunoSEQ multiplex PCR; TCRdb's table is partial and in-frame only. In the table there are 20,000 to 25,000 clones, under 85% of which are singletons. The starting material was peripheral blood mononuclear cells (PBMCs), obtained before the fourth cycle of nivolumab. These receptors were obtained from a human donor with classical Hodgkin lymphoma. Each CDR3 is given with its conserved first and last residue. The order of the fields is V gene, clone size, D gene, J gene, CDR3 protein, CDR3 DNA. The D gene is left open where the match is weak. Expanded clones get a size class; other rows say once, few or many, or leave the size out.

TRBV30	-	-	TRBJ1-5	CAWSGEGDNQPQHF	TGTGCCTGGAGTGGAGAGGGGGATAATCAGCCCCAGCATTTT
TRBV6-4	-	-	TRBJ2-7	CASGTRGQQTYEQYF	TGTGCCAGCGGGACCCGCGGGCAGCAGACCTACGAGCAGTACTTC
TRBV5-8	-	-	TRBJ2-3	CASSFRLAVKILDTQYF	TGTGCCAGCAGCTTCAGATTAGCGGTCAAGATACTAGATACGCAGTATTTT
TRBV6-5	-	-	TRBJ1-1	CASSYVRLATEAFF	TGTGCCAGCAGTTACGTCCGATTGGCCACTGAAGCTTTCTTT
TRBV15	-	-	TRBJ2-1	CATSSLSWGGRNEQFF	TGTGCCACCAGCAGTTTATCGTGGGGGGGCCGCAATGAGCAGTTCTTC
TRBV6-4	-	-	TRBJ1-5	CASSDPGDRSNQPQHF	TGTGCCAGCAGTGACCCGGGAGACAGGAGCAATCAGCCCCAGCATTTT
TRBV6-5	-	-	TRBJ2-7	CASRSSYEQYF	TGTGCCAGCAGGAGCAGCTACGAGCAGTACTTC
TRBV28	-	-	TRBJ2-6	CASRLRETGANVLTF	TGTGCCAGCAGACTAAGGGAAACTGGGGCCAACGTCCTGACTTTC
TRBV5-1	-	TRBD1	TRBJ1-4	CASSPGQPNEKLFF	TGCGCCAGCAGCCCGGGACAGCCAAATGAAAAACTGTTTTTT
TRBV2	few	-	TRBJ2-3	CASSEGMGPDTQYF	TGTGCCAGCAGTGAAGGAATGGGCCCAGATACGCAGTATTTT
TRBV28	-	-	TRBJ2-7	CASSYYPSSYEQYF	TGTGCCAGCAGTTACTACCCGAGCTCCTACGAGCAGTACTTC
TRBV13	-	-	TRBJ1-1	CASSASWGDTEAFF	TGTGCCAGCAGCGCCAGTTGGGGGGACACTGAAGCTTTCTTT
TRBV19	once	TRBD2	TRBJ2-1	CASSIDLTGGPREQFF	TGTGCCAGTAGTATAGATTTGACGGGAGGGCCGCGTGAGCAGTTCTTC
TRBV5-4	-	-	TRBJ2-7	CASSVQGNHEQYF	TGTGCCAGCAGCGTCCAGGGTAACCACGAGCAGTACTTC
TRBV14	-	TRBD2	TRBJ2-1	CASSPRQGLANHNEQFF	TGTGCCAGCAGCCCCCGGCAGGGACTAGCGAACCACAATGAGCAGTTCTTC
TRBV7-9	-	-	TRBJ1-5	CASSYSYQPQHF	TGTGCCAGCAGCTACAGTTATCAGCCCCAGCATTTT
TRBV5-8	-	-	TRBJ1-5	CASSLGWANQPQHF	TGTGCCAGCAGCTTGGGCTGGGCTAATCAGCCCCAGCATTTT
TRBV11-3	-	-	TRBJ1-1	CASSLVGNTEAFF	TGTGCCAGCAGCTTAGTCGGGAACACTGAAGCTTTCTTT
TRBV30	-	-	TRBJ1-2	CAWSPGDDYGYTF	TGTGCCTGGAGTCCAGGGGACGACTATGGCTACACCTTC
TRBV7-2	-	TRBD1	TRBJ2-3	CASSLAPGQGFLNTDTQYF	TGTGCCAGCAGCTTAGCGCCTGGACAGGGCTTTCTAAACACAGATACGCAGTATTTT
TRBV7-9	once	-	TRBJ2-5	CASSLQGRVWRKETQYF	TGTGCCAGCAGCTTACAGGGTAGGGTTTGGCGAAAAGAGACCCAGTACTTC
TRBV7-9	-	-	TRBJ1-2	CASSLVTTGYGYTF	TGTGCCAGCAGCTTAGTAACTACAGGTTATGGCTACACCTTC
TRBV6-5	-	-	TRBJ1-3	CASPGVSGNTIYF	TGTGCCAGTCCAGGGGTGTCTGGAAACACCATATATTTT
TRBV18	-	-	TRBJ1-5	CASSPPRPAPQHF	TGTGCCAGCTCACCACCGCGCCCCGCGCCCCAGCATTTT
TRBV10-3	few	TRBD1	TRBJ2-3	CAINTGASTDTQYF	TGTGCCATCAATACAGGGGCTAGCACAGATACGCAGTATTTT
TRBV7-2	-	-	TRBJ2-2	CASSQAGTTNTGELFF	TGTGCCAGCAGCCAGGCCGGGACAACGAACACCGGGGAGCTGTTTTTT
TRBV4-3	-	-	TRBJ1-5	CASSQGVQINQPQHF	TGCGCCAGCAGCCAAGGAGTACAGATCAATCAGCCCCAGCATTTT
TRBV4-3	-	-	TRBJ2-7	CASSQGDGYEQYF	TGCGCCAGCAGCCAAGGGGACGGCTACGAGCAGTACTTC
TRBV6-8	few	-	TRBJ2-1	CASSTYNEQFF	TGTGCCAGCAGTACTTACAATGAGCAGTTCTTC
TRBV9	-	-	TRBJ1-3	CASSVGSSGNTIYF	TGTGCCAGCAGCGTGGGGAGCTCTGGAAACACCATATATTTT
TRBV6-5	-	-	TRBJ1-3	CASRSSGNTIYF	TGTGCCTCCCGGTCCTCTGGAAACACCATATATTTT
TRBV5-1	-	-	TRBJ1-3	CASSPTGRGASGNTIYF	TGCGCCAGCAGCCCGACGGGGAGGGGGGCTTCGGGAAACACCATATATTTT
TRBV4-3	-	-	TRBJ1-5	CASSQGGGSGNQPQHF	TGCGCCAGCAGCCAAGGGGGGGGGTCGGGCAATCAGCCCCAGCATTTT
TRBV11-1	-	-	TRBJ2-7	CASSLSGWSYEQYF	TGTGCCAGCAGCTTATCAGGGTGGTCCTACGAGCAGTACTTC
TRBV6-5	few	-	TRBJ2-3	CASCPVGGSADTQYF	TGTGCCAGCTGCCCTGTAGGCGGTTCTGCAGATACGCAGTATTTT
TRBV28	-	-	TRBJ2-4	CASQMRGIAKNIQYF	TGTGCCAGCCAAATGAGGGGGATAGCCAAAAACATTCAGTACTTC
TRBV9	-	-	TRBJ2-1	CASSVAERIKYNEQFF	TGTGCCAGCAGCGTAGCGGAGCGGATAAAATACAATGAGCAGTTCTTC
TRBV28	-	-	TRBJ2-7	CASSTWTLDHSYEQYF	TGTGCCAGCAGTACATGGACACTTGATCACTCCTACGAGCAGTACTTC
TRBV28	-	TRBD1	TRBJ1-5	CASTSQGARNQPQHF	TGTGCCAGCACAAGTCAGGGGGCTAGAAATCAGCCCCAGCATTTT
TRBV4-2	few	TRBD2	TRBJ2-1	CASSHQAGSSYNEQFF	TGTGCCAGCAGCCACCAAGCGGGAAGCTCCTACAATGAGCAGTTCTTC
TRBV7-2	-	-	TRBJ1-2	CASSLGVQLNYGYTF	TGTGCCAGCAGCTTAGGGGTCCAACTTAACTATGGCTACACCTTC
TRBV7-2	-	-	TRBJ1-2	CASSLGVGAIGYGYTF	TGTGCCAGCAGCTTAGGGGTCGGGGCCATCGGCTATGGCTACACCTTC
TRBV10-3	-	-	TRBJ2-7	CAISESGSYEQYF	TGTGCCATCAGTGAGTCGGGGTCCTACGAGCAGTACTTC
TRBV2	few	-	TRBJ1-2	CASTTNYGYTF	TGTGCCAGCACGACTAACTATGGCTACACCTTC